This T cell receptor beta chain is from a study of T cell responses to AZD1222 COVID-19 vaccine (dated by TCRdb to the early 2020s). With regard to the full study: TCR sequencing covered 230 to 250 trial participants: 200 to 210 given two doses of AZD1222 and 26 given two doses of MenACWY control vaccine. Trial participants were enrolled into age subgroups of 18-55, 56-69 and 70-plus years, which contained about 150, 28 and 57 TCR-sequenced participants, respectively.

V is cut by 1 base and J by 8 bases, and the space between the germline ends is 8 bases. In the germline V gene (reference sequence), CDR1 corresponds to LGHDT and CDR2 to YNNKEL. From cysteine to phenylalanine, the CDR3 is 12 amino acids long. This entry keeps only the CDR3 DNA: 36 bases, framed from base 1. The CDR3 regions of human TCRbeta chains were analyzed by immunosequencing. From the authors' description of their analysis: TCRs in the repertoires were compared against a reference library of SARS-CoV-2-specific TCRs that had been generated with the MIRA antigen-specificity platform. Breadth was defined as the fraction of unique TCRs that were SARS-CoV-2-associated, and depth was defined as the fraction of total T cells that were SARS-CoV-2-associated. Using the MIRA data, every spike-specific TCR was mapped to the spike region that the TCR reacted to and assigned to either a CD4 or a CD8 class. Log10-transformed breadth and depth values were compared by one-way ANOVA with Sidak's multiple comparisons tests. TCRdb took this table from immuneACCESS and kept in-frame rearrangements with V and J called. Such tables lack part of the clones; where checked against another copy, unresolved V genes explain under half of the gap, and the rest is unexplained. The V and J calls and clone size were taken over from that table, and D and trimming were inferred from the DNA. Here the sample has 150,000 or so clones; 80% to 95% occur a single time. Clones ranked in the top ten supply less than 3.5% of the sample.

For this clone: There is no known antigen for this receptor. Base-call qualities are not available, and no considerably larger clone is one nucleotide away.

Points the paper makes about the study in general: Because no samples from the day 14 peak response were available, repertoires could be characterized only after the peak T cell response. The whole spike protein was spanned by vaccine-associated CD4 TCRs, and dominant responses were seen in regions 160-218 and 743-854. Spike-specific TCR breadth and depth rose significantly after two AZD1222 doses compared with day 0 and with MenACWY recipients. Participants were mostly white British, with more females than males. The authors suggested clonal diversity may have been underestimated. Reportedly, almost half of the unique spike-specific TCRs recognized epitopes lying outside the regions that are mutated in the B.1.351 and B.1.1.7 variants. In the small 56-69-year group, the increase in depth fell short of significance, most likely because of low power. Only five or six AZD1222 recipients were SARS-CoV-2 seropositive at baseline, limiting conclusions about previously exposed vaccinees.

The intended sense of this specimen's time point label: baseline before first vaccination. This specimen's treatment or condition label, per the study, means: meningococcal conjugate vaccine given as trial control. Vaccinee samples were obtained from the UK trials COV001 and COV002, which included a single-blind randomized controlled phase 2/3 trial of AZD1222 (ChAdOx1 nCoV-19) in healthy adults. Trial participant PBMC samples were collected at day 0 and day 28 after the second dose for TCRbeta chain sequencing. Recombination linked TRBV3-1 (or the pseudogene TRBV3-2) to TRBJ1-1; no D gene can be assigned with confidence. This sample comprised peripheral blood, obtained on day 0 of MenACWY control vaccination. The source of this sequence is an adult in good health. CDR3 reads: CASSQVEEEAFF. The sequence in DNA is TGTGCCAGCAGCCAAGTAGAAGAGGAAGCTTTCTTT.